A selection of T cell receptor beta chains follows, all from one sample in a study of CD8+CD57+ T cells in acquired aplastic anemia. From the reads, TCRdb called clonotypes with MiXCR, one entry per CDR3 protein. The table has under 200,000 distinct CDR3 sequences, around 40% seen once. Specimen: sorted CD4+, CD8+, or CD8+CD57+ T cells (not recorded which) from PBMCs. Receptors were obtained from a human donor in good health. Each CDR3 is given with its conserved first and last residue. D genes are given only for firm matches. Where a row states a size, it is once, few, many or the class of an expanded clone; other rows omit it.

abundance	v_gene	d_gene	j_gene	CDR3aa	CDR3nt
-	TRBV2	-	TRBJ2-7	CASSDQTGYEQYF	TGTGCCAGCAGTGACCAAACAGGGTACGAGCAGTACTTC
many	TRBV7-2	-	TRBJ1-2	CASSLEGTNGYTF	TGTGCCAGCAGCTTAGAAGGGACAAATGGCTACACCTTC
-	TRBV2	-	TRBJ1-3	CASRESGNTIYF	TGTGCCAGCCGGGAGTCTGGAAACACCATATATTTT
many	TRBV7-3	-	TRBJ1-1	CASRAGDTEAFF	TGTGCCAGCAGGGCGGGGGACACTGAAGCTTTCTTT
-	TRBV11-1	-	TRBJ2-1	CASSSTGAKAYNEQFF	TGTGCCAGCAGCTCGACCGGGGCCAAAGCGTACAATGAGCAGTTCTTC
many	TRBV9	-	TRBJ1-3	CASSVAWGHSGNTIYF	TGTGCCAGCAGCGTAGCATGGGGGCACTCTGGAAACACCATATATTTT
many	TRBV9	-	TRBJ2-1	CASSRGPGEQFF	TGTGCCAGCAGTCGAGGGCCCGGTGAGCAGTTCTTC
-	TRBV25-1	-	TRBJ2-1	CASSELDSGLYNEQFF	TGTGCCAGCAGTGAATTAGATAGCGGCCTGTACAATGAGCAGTTCTTC
few	TRBV5-6	-	TRBJ1-2	CASSLGQFYGYTF	TGTGCCAGCAGCTTGGGACAGTTCTATGGCTACACCTTC
many	TRBV20-1	-	TRBJ2-6	CSARDLDSGANVLTF	TGCAGTGCTAGAGATTTGGACTCTGGGGCCAACGTCCTGACTTTC
many	TRBV7-9	-	TRBJ2-7	CASSPGDGRTYEQYF	TGTGCCAGCAGCCCCGGTGATGGCCGAACCTACGAGCAGTACTTC
many	TRBV10-3	-	TRBJ1-2	CAISEDPNYGYTF	TGTGCCATCAGTGAGGACCCTAACTATGGCTACACCTTC
-	TRBV19	-	TRBJ2-3	CASSMGRQGTDTQYF	TGTGCCAGTAGTATGGGACGACAGGGCACAGATACGCAGTATTTT
-	TRBV7-8	TRBD1	TRBJ2-7	CASSPGNRGSSYEQYF	TGTGCCAGCAGCCCAGGCAACAGGGGTAGCTCCTACGAGCAGTACTTC
many	TRBV6-2/TRBV6-3	-	TRBJ2-7	CATMTLGSSYEQYF	TGTGCCACCATGACACTGGGTAGTTCCTACGAGCAGTACTTC
-	TRBV10-3	TRBD1	TRBJ1-2	CAISSDRGYRGGYTF	TGTGCCATCAGTTCAGACAGGGGATACCGGGGAGGCTACACCTTC
many	TRBV7-2	TRBD1	TRBJ1-4	CASSNRSTGREKLFF	TGTGCCAGCAGCAACCGCTCGACAGGGAGGGAAAAACTGTTTTTT
many	TRBV5-1	-	TRBJ2-7	CASSLVPGSSYEQYF	TGCGCCAGCAGCTTGGTTCCCGGTAGCTCCTACGAGCAGTACTTC
many	TRBV19	-	TRBJ2-7	CASSSRLYLYEQYF	TGTGCCAGTAGCAGCCGACTATACCTTTACGAGCAGTACTTC
many	TRBV7-3	-	TRBJ2-1	CASSSYNNEQFF	TGTGCCAGCAGCTCCTATAACAATGAGCAGTTCTTC
many	TRBV19	TRBD1	TRBJ2-7	CASSVGQGRGEQYF	TGTGCCAGTAGTGTGGGACAGGGTAGGGGCGAGCAGTACTTC
few	TRBV2	TRBD2	TRBJ2-3	CTVRGLLGPQYF	TGTACCGTAAGGGGACTACTTGGTCCGCAGTATTTT
-	TRBV10-3	TRBD2	TRBJ2-1	CAISDWTSGSYNEQFF	TGTGCCATCAGTGATTGGACTAGCGGGAGCTACAATGAGCAGTTCTTC
-	TRBV24-1	-	TRBJ1-2	CATSEAGGGEDGYTF	TGTGCCACCAGTGAGGCCGGGGGCGGTGAAGATGGCTACACCTTC
once	TRBV29-1	TRBD1	TRBJ2-7	CSAQGAESYEQYF	TGCAGCGCCCAGGGGGCTGAGTCCTACGAGCAGTACTTC
many	TRBV7-6	-	TRBJ2-5	CASSKIGVETQYF	TGTGCCAGCAGCAAAATTGGAGTAGAGACCCAGTACTTC
-	TRBV20-1	-	TRBJ1-1	CSALLGGAGTEAFF	TGCAGTGCCCTCCTAGGGGGGGCAGGCACTGAAGCTTTCTTT
-	TRBV19	TRBD1	TRBJ1-2	CASSIKRDRGYGYTF	TGTGCCAGTAGTATCAAGCGGGACAGGGGGTATGGCTACACCTTC
-	TRBV6-1	-	TRBJ1-2	CASSDGAGYGYTF	TGTGCCAGCAGTGACGGGGCGGGCTATGGCTACACCTTC
-	TRBV10-3	TRBD1	TRBJ2-7	CAIRTGDYEQYF	TGTGCCATCAGGACAGGGGATTACGAGCAGTACTTC
many	TRBV7-2	-	TRBJ1-1	CASNRAGNTEAFF	TGTGCCAGCAACCGGGCAGGGAACACTGAAGCTTTCTTT
many	TRBV2	-	TRBJ1-1	CASSHPGRGNTEAFF	TGTGCCAGCAGTCATCCAGGGCGGGGGAACACTGAAGCTTTCTTT
many	TRBV5-6	-	TRBJ2-6	CASSLDTGANVLTF	TGTGCCAGCAGCTTGGACACTGGGGCCAACGTCCTGACTTTC
-	TRBV6-5	-	TRBJ1-1	CASSYWTVNTEAFF	TGTGCCAGCAGTTACTGGACGGTGAACACTGAAGCTTTCTTT
-	TRBV3-1	TRBD1	TRBJ2-7	CASSLRQGASYEQYF	TGTGCCAGCAGCCTCAGACAGGGTGCCTCCTACGAGCAGTACTTC
-	TRBV20-1	TRBD2	TRBJ2-7	CSARDGGGSPYEQYF	TGCAGTGCTAGAGATGGCGGGGGGTCACCCTACGAGCAGTACTTC
-	TRBV20-1	-	TRBJ2-3	CSARVPVGIDVTQYF	TGCAGTGCTAGAGTTCCCGTTGGGATAGACGTTACGCAGTATTTT
-	TRBV12-3/TRBV12-4	TRBD1	TRBJ2-7	CASSPGQVTQYF	TGTGCCAGCAGTCCCGGACAGGTCACGCAGTACTTC
few	TRBV5-6	-	TRBJ1-1	CASSEGAEAFF	TGTGCCAGCAGCGAGGGAGCTGAAGCTTTCTTT
-	TRBV25-1	TRBD2	TRBJ2-3	CARQSQSGSWADTQCF	TGTGCCAGGCAGTCGCAAAGCGGGAGCTGGGCAGATACGCAGTGTTTT
many	TRBV24-1	TRBD1	TRBJ1-2	CATSDGRTGNYGYTF	TGTGCCACCAGTGATGGGAGGACAGGAAACTATGGCTACACCTTC
-	TRBV20-1	-	TRBJ2-7	CSARRPQGGYEQYF	TGCAGTGCTAGGCGGCCTCAGGGGGGCTACGAGCAGTACTTC
-	TRBV19	-	TRBJ1-5	CASSIDTSNQPQHF	TGTGCCAGTAGTATCGACACTAGCAATCAGCCCCAGCATTTT
-	TRBV9	TRBD2	TRBJ2-3	CASSKTSGRARDTRYF	TGTGCCAGCAGCAAGACTAGCGGGAGGGCAAGAGATACGCGGTACTTT
-	TRBV15	-	TRBJ2-5	CATSQGRETQYF	TGTGCCACCAGCCAAGGGCGGGAGACCCAGTACTTC
many	TRBV7-6	TRBD2	TRBJ2-7	CASSLAGTSGQAYEQYF	TGTGCCAGCAGCTTAGCCGGGACTAGCGGGCAAGCCTACGAGCAGTACTTC
many	TRBV10-3	-	TRBJ2-7	CAIGGVGYEQYF	TGTGCCATCGGGGGAGTAGGGTACGAGCAGTACTTC
many	TRBV28	-	TRBJ1-5	CASSLVQQGNQPQHF	TGTGCCAGCAGTTTAGTCCAACAGGGCAATCAGCCCCAGCATTTT
-	TRBV19	-	TRBJ1-3	CASSLPQAGNTIYF	TGTGCCAGTAGTTTACCTCAAGCGGGAAACACCATATATTTT